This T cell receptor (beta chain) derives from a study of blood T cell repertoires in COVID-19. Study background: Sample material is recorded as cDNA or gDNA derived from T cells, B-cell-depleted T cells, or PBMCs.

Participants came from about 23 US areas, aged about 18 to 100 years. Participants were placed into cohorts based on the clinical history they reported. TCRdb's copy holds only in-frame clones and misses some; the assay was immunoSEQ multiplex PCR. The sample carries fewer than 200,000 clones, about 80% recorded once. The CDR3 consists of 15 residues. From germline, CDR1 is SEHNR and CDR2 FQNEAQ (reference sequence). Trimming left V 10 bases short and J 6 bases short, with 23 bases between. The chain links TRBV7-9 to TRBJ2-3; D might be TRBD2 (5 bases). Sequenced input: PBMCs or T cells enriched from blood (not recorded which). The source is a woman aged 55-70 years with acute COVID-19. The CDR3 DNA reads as TGTGCCACTCCCGGGCGGGCCACGCCACGGGATACGCAGTATTTT. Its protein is CATPGRATPRDTQYF.